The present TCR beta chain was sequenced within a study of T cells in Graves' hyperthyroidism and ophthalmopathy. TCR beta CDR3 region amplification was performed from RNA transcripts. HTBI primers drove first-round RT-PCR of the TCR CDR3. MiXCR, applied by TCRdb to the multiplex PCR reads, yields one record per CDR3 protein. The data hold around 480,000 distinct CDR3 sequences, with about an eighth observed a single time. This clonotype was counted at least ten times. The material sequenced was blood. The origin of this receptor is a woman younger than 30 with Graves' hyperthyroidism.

The CDR3 nucleotides are TGTGCCAGCAGTTTGGGGCGGGTATCCGAGCAGTACTTC. It encodes CASSLGRVSEQYF. The chain recombines TRBV12-3 or TRBV12-4 with TRBJ2-7, with D perhaps assigned TRBD1 or TRBD2 (5 bases each). This CDR3 is built from 13 residues. V lost 3 bases to trimming and J lost 6 bases, with 12 bases between them.